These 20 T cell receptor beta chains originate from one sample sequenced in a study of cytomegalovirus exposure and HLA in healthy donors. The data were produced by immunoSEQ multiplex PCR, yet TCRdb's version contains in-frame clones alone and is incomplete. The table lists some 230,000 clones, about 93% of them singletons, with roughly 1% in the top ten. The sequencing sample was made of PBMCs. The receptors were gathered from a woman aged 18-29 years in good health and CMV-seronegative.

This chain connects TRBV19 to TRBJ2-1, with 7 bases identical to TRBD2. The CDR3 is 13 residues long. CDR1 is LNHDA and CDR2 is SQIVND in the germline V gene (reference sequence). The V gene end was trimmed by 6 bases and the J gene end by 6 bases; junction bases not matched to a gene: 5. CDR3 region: CASSTTSRNEQFF. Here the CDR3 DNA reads TGTGCCAGTAGCACGACTAGCCGCAATGAGCAGTTCTTC.

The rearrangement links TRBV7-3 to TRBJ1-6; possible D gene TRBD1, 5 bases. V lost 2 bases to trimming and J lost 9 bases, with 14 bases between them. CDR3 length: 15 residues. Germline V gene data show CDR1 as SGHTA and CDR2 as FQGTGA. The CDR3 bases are TGTGCCAGCAGCTTACGCGCCCGGGGGGGTTCACCCCTCCACTTT. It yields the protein CASSLRARGGSPLHF.

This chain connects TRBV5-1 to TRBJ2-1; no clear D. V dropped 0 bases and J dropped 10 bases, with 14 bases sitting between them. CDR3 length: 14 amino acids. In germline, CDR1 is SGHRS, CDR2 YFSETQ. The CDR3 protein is CASSLDAVVSEQFF. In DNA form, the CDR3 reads TGCGCCAGCAGCTTGGACGCGGTGGTGAGCGAGCAGTTCTTC.

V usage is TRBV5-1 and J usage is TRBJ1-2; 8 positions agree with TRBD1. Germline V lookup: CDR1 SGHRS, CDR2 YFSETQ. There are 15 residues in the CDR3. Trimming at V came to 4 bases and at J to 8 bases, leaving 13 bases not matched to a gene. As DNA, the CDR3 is TGCGCCAGCAGCAGAAGGGGACAGGCCCTTGAGGGCTACACCTTC. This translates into CASSRRGQALEGYTF.

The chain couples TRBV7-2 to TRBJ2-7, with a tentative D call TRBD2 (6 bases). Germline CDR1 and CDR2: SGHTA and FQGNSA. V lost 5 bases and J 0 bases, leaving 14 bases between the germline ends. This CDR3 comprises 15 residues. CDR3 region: CASSPSVGSSYEQYF. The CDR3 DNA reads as TGTGCCAGCAGCCCAAGCGTCGGGAGCTCCTACGAGCAGTACTTC.

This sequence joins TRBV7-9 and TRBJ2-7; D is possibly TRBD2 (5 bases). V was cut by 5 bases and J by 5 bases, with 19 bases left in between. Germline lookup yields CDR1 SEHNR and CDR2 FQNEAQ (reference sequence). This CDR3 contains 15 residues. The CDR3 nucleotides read TGTGCCAGCAGCCCAGGACTGGGTGTGGTCGACGAGCAGTACTTC. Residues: CASSPGLGVVDEQYF.

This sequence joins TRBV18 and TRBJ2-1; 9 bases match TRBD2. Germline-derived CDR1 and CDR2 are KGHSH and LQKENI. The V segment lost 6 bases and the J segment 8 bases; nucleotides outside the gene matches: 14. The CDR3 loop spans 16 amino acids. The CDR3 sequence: CASSPFPSGKAYEQFF. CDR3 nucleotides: TGTGCCAGCTCCCCTTTTCCTAGCGGGAAGGCCTATGAGCAGTTCTTC.

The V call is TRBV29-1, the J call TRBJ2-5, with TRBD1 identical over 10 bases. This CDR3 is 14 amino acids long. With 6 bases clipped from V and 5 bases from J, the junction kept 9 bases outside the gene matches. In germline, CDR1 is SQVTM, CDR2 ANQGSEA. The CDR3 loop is CSVQTGGAGETQYF. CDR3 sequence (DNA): TGCAGCGTGCAGACAGGGGGCGCAGGGGAGACCCAGTACTTC. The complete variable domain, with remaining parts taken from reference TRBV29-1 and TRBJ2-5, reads SAVISQKPSRDICQRGTSLTIQCQVDSQVTMMFWYRQQPGQSLTLIATANQGSEATYESGFVIDKFPISRPNLTFSTLTVSNMSPEDSSIYLCSVQTGGAGETQYFGPGTRLLVL.

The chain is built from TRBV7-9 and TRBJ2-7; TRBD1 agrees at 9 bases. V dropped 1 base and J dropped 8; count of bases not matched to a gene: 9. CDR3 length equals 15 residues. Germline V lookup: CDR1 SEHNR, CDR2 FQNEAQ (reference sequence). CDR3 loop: CASSLEGQGSTKQYF. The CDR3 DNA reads TGTGCCAGCAGCTTAGAGGGACAGGGATCTACGAAGCAGTACTTC. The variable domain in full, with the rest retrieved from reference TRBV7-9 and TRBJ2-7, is DTGVSQNPRHKITKRGQNVTFRCDPISEHNRLYWYRQTLGQGPEFLTYFQNEAQLEKSRLLSDRFSAERPKGSFSTLEIQRTEQGDSAMYLCASSLEGQGSTKQYFGPGTRLTVT.

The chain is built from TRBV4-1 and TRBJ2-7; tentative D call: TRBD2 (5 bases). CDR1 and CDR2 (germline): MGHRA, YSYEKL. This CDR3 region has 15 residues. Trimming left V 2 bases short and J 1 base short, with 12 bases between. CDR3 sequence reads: CASSQKELASYEQYF. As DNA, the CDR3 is TGCGCCAGCAGCCAAAAGGAGCTAGCTTCCTACGAGCAGTACTTC.

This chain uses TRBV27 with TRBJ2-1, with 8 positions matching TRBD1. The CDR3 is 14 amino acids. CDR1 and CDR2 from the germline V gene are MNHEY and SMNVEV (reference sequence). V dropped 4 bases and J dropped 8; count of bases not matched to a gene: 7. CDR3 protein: CASSSRTGLDEQFF. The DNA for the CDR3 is TGTGCCAGCAGTTCACGGACAGGGCTCGATGAGCAGTTCTTC.

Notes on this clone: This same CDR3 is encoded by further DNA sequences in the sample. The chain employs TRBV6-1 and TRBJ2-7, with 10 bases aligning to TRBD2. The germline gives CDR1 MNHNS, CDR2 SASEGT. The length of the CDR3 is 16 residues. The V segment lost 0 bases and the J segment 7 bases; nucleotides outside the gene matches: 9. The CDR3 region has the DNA TGTGCCAGCAGTGAAGCGTGGGCTAGCGGGAGCAGGGAGCAGTACTTC. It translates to CASSEAWASGSREQYF.

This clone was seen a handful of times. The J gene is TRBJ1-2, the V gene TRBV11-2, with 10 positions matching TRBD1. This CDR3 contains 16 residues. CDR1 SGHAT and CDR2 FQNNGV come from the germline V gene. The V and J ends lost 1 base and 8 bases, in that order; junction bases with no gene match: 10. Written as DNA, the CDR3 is TGTGCCAGCAGCTTAGGACAGGGGGCGGCCCCTTTGGGCTACACCTTC. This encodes CASSLGQGAAPLGYTF.

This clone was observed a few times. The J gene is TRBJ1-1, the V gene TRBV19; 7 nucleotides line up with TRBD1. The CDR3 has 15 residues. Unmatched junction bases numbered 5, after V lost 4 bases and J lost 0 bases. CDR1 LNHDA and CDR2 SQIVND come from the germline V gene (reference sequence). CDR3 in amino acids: CASSTRDSMNTEAFF. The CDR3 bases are TGTGCCAGTAGTACCAGGGACAGCATGAACACTGAAGCTTTCTTT. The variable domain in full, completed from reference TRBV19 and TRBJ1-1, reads DGGITQSPKYLFRKEGQNVTLSCEQNLNHDAMYWYRQDPGQGLRLIYYSQIVNDFQKGDIAEGYSVSREKKESFPLTVTSAQKNPTAFYLCASSTRDSMNTEAFFGQGTRLTVV.

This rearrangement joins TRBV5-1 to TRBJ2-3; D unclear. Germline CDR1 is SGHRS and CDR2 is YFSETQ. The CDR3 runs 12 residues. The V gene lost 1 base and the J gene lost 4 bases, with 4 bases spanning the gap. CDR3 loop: CASSLIADTQYF. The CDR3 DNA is TGCGCCAGCAGCTTGATCGCAGATACGCAGTATTTT.

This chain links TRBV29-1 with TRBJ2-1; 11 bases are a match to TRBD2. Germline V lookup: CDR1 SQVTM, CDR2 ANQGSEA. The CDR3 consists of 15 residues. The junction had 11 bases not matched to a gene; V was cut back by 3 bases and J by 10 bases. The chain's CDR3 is CSVEVRLAGSREQFF. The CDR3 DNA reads TGCAGCGTTGAGGTGCGACTAGCGGGAAGTCGGGAGCAGTTCTTC.

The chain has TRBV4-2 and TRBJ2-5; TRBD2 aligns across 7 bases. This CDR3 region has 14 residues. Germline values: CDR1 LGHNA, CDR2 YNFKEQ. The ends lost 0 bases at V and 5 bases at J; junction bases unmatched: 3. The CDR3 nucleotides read TGTGCCAGCAGCCAAGACGGCGGGAGCGAGACCCAGTACTTC. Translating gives CASSQDGGSETQYF.

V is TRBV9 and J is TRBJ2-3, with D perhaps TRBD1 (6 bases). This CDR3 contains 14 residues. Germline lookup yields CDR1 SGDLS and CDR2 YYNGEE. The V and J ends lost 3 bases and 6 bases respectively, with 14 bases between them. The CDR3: CASSAYRALDTQYF. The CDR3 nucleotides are TGTGCCAGCAGCGCCTACAGGGCGCTCGATACGCAGTATTTT.

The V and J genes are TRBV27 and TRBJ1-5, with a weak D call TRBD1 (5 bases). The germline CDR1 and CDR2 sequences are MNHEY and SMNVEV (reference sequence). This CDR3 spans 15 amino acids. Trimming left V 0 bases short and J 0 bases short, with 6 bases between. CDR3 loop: CASSLSGASNQPQHF. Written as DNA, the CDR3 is TGTGCCAGCAGTTTATCAGGGGCTAGCAATCAGCCCCAGCATTTT.

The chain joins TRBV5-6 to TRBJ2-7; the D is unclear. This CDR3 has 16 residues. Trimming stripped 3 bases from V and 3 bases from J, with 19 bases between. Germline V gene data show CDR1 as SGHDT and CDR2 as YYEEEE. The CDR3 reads CASSSGPAHRSYEQYF. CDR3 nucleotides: TGTGCCAGCAGCTCAGGTCCCGCCCACCGTAGCTACGAGCAGTACTTC.